This TCR beta chain appears in the sequencing data of a study of blood T cell repertoires in COVID-19. About the research overall: Collection of acute and convalescent COVID-19 samples took place in the United States, Italy and Spain. Sources were T cells, B-cell-depleted T cells, or PBMCs; the material itself was cDNA or gDNA.

CDR1 and CDR2 (germline): LGHNA, YNFKEQ. Germline trimming cut 5 bases from V and 5 bases from J; bases unmatched to any gene: 7. This CDR3 has 14 amino acids. TCRdb's copy holds only in-frame clones and misses some; the assay was immunoSEQ multiplex PCR. The profile covers roughly 180,000 clones, with roughly 81% appearing a single time and about 10% taken by the ten largest. The sequencing input was peripheral blood. This clonotype was sampled from a woman aged 35 to 49 with COVID-19, enrolled during active disease. V usage is TRBV4-2 and J usage is TRBJ1-2, with 8 bases aligning to TRBD1. The CDR3 region has the DNA TGTGCCAGCAGCGGGATGGACAGGGCGTATGGCTACACCTTC. It specifies CASSGMDRAYGYTF.